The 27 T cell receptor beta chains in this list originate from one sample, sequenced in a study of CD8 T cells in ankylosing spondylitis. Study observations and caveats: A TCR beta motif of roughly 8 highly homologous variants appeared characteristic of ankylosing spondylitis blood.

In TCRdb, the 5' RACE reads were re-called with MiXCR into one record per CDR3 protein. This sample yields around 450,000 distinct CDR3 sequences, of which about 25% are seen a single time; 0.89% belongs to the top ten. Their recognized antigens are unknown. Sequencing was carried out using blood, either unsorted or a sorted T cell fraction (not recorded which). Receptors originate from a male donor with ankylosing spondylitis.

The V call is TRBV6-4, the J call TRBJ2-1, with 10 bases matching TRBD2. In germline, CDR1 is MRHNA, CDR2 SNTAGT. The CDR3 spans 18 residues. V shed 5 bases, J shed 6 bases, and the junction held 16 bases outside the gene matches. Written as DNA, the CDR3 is TGTGCCAGCAGTCGTAGTGTGGCTAGCGGGAGTGCTGGCAATGAGCAGTTCTTC. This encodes CASSRSVASGSAGNEQFF.

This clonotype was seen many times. The CDR3 reads CATSGPQGYEQYF. The CDR3 nucleotides read TGTGCCACCAGTGGGCCCCAGGGCTACGAGCAGTACTTC. The rearrangement uses TRBV24-1 and TRBJ2-7; a weak D match, TRBD1 (5 bases). This CDR3 has 13 amino acids. CDR1 is KGHDR and CDR2 is SFDVKD in the germline V gene. Trimming pared 5 bases from V and 3 bases from J, leaving 10 bases between.

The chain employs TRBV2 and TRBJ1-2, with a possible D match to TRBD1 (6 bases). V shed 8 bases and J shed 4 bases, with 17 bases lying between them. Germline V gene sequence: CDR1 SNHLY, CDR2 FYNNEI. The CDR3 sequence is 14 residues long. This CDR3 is CASSRGGEAYGYTF. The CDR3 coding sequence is TGTGCCAGCTCCCGAGGGGGGGAGGCCTATGGCTACACCTTC.

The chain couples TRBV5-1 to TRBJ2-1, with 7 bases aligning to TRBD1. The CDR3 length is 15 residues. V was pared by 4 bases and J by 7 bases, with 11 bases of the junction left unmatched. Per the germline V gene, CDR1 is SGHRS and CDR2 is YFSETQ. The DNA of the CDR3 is TGCGCCAGCAGCCGGCAGGTACAGGGGAAAAATGAGCAGTTCTTC. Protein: CASSRQVQGKNEQFF.

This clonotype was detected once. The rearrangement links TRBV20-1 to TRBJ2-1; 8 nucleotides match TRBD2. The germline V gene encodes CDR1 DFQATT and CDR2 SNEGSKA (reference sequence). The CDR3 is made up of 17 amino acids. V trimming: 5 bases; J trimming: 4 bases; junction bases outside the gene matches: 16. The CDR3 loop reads CSAPDPIAGRDYNEQFF. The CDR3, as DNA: TGCAGTGCTCCGGACCCCATAGCGGGAAGAGATTACAATGAGCAGTTCTTC.

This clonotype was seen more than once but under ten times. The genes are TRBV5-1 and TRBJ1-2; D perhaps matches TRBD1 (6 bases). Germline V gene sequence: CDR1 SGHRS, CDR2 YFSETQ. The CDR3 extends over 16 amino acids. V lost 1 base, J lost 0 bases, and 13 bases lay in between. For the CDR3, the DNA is TGCGCCAGCAGCTTGACGGGGGCCACCACTAACTATGGCTACACCTTC. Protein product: CASSLTGATTNYGYTF.

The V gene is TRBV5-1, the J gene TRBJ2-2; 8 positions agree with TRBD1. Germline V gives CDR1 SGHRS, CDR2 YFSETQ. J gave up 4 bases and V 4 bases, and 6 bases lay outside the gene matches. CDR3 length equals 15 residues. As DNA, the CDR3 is TGCGCCAGCAGCCCCGGGACAGGATTCACCGGGGAGCTGTTTTTT. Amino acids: CASSPGTGFTGELFF.

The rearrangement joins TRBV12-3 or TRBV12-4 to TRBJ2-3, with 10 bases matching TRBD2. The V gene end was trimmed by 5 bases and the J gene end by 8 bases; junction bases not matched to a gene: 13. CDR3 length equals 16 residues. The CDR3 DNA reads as TGTGCCAGCAGTATAAACGGGGCTAGCGGGAGCGGTACGCAGTATTTT. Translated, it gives CASSINGASGSGTQYF.

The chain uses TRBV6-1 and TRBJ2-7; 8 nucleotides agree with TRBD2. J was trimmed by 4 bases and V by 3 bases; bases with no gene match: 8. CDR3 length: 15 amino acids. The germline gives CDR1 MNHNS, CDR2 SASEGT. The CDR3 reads CASSDSQRGIYEQYV. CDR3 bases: TGTGCCAGCAGTGATTCCCAGCGGGGGATTTACGAGCAGTACGTC.

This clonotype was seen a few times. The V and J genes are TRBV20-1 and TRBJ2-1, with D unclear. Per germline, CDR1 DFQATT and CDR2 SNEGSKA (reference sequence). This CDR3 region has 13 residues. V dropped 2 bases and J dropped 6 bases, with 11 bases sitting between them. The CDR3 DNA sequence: TGCAGTGCTAGATCCAGCAACCTCAATGAGCAGTTCTTC. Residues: CSARSSNLNEQFF.

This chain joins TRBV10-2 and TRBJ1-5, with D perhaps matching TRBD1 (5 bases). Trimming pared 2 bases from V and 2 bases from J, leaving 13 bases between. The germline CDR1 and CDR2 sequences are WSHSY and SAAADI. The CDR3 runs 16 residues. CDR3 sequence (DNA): TGCGCCAGCAGTGAGGCAGGGCCAAGGGGCAATCAGCCCCAGCATTTT. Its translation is CASSEAGPRGNQPQHF.

This CDR3 reads CASSLAERVYHNEQFF. CDR3 bases: TGCGCCAGCAGCTTGGCCGAAAGGGTTTATCACAATGAGCAGTTCTTC. The chain couples TRBV5-1 to TRBJ2-1; D is uncertain. Trimming shortened V by 0 bases and J by 5 bases, and 15 bases separated the two germline ends. CDR1 and CDR2 (germline): SGHRS, YFSETQ. The CDR3 spans 16 residues.

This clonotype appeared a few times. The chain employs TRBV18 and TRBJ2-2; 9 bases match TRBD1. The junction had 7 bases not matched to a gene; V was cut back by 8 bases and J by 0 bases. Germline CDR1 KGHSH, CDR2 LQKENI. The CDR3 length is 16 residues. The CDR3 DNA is TGTGCCAGCCTCCGAACAGGGGGCGCGAACACCGGGGAGCTGTTTTTT. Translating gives CASLRTGGANTGELFF.

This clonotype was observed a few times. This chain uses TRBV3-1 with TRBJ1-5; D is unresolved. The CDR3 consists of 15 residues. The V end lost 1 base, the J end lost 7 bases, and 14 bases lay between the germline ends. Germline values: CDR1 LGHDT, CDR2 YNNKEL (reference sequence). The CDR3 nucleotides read TGTGCCAGCAGCCAAGTTTCCGGGTCCGGGCAGCCCCAGCATTTT. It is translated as CASSQVSGSGQPQHF.

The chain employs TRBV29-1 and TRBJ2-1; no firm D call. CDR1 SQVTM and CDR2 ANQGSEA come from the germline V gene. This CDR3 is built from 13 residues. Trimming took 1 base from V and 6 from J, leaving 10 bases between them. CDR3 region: CSVEAVRLNEQFF. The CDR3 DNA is TGCAGCGTTGAAGCGGTCCGCCTCAATGAGCAGTTCTTC.

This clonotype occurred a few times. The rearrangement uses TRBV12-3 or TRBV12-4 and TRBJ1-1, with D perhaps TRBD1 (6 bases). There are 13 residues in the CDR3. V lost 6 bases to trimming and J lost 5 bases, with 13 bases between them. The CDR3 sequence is CASRRQVRTEAFF. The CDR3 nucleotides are TGTGCCAGCAGAAGACAGGTTCGAACTGAAGCTTTCTTT.

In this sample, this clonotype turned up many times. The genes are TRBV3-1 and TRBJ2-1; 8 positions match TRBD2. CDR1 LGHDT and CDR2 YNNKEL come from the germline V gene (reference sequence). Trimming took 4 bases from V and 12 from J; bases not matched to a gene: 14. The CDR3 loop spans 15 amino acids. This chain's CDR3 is CASSRSLAGPSGQFF. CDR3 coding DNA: TGTGCCAGCAGCCGAAGTCTAGCGGGTCCCTCTGGGCAGTTCTTC.

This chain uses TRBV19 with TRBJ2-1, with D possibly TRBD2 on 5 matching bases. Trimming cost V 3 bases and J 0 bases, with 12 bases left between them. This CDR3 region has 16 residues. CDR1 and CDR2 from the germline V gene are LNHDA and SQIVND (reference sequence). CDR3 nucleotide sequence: TGTGCCAGTAGTATGTTTGACACTAGCTCCTACAATGAGCAGTTCTTC. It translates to CASSMFDTSSYNEQFF.

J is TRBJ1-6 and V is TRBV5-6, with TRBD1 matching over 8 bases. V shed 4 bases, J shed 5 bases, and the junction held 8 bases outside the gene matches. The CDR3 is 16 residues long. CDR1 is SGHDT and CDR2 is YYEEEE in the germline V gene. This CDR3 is CASSLFDRGNNSPLHF. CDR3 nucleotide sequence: TGTGCCAGCAGCCTTTTCGACAGGGGCAATAATTCACCCCTCCACTTT.

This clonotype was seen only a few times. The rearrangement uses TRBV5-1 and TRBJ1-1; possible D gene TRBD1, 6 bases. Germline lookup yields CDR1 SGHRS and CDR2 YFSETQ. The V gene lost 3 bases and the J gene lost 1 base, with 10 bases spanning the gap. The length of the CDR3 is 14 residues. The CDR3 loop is CASSWGTTNTEAFF. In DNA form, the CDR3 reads TGCGCCAGCAGCTGGGGGACAACGAACACTGAAGCTTTCTTT.

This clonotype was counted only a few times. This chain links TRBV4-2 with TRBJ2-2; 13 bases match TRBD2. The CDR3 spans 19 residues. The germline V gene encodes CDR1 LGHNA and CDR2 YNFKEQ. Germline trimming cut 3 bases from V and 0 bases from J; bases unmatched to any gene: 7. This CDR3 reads CASSHPSGTSGANTGELFF. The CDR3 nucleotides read TGTGCCAGCAGCCACCCCTCCGGGACTAGCGGGGCGAACACCGGGGAGCTGTTTTTT.

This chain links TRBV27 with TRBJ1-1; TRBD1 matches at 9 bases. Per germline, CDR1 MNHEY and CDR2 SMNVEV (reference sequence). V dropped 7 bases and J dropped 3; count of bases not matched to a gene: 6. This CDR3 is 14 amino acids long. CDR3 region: CASKKQGADTEAFF. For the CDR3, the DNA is TGTGCCAGCAAGAAACAGGGGGCGGACACTGAAGCTTTCTTT.

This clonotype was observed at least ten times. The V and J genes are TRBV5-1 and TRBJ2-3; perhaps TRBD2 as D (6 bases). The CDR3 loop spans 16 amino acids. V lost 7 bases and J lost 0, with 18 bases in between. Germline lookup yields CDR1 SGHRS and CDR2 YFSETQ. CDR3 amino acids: CASDLLSGASTDTQYF. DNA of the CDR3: TGCGCCAGCGACCTCCTTAGCGGAGCTAGCACAGATACGCAGTATTTT.

The CDR3 region has the DNA TGTGCCATCAGCCCACAGTTATCGGGCAATCAGCCCCAGCATTTT. Encoded protein: CAISPQLSGNQPQHF. The V and J genes are TRBV10-3 and TRBJ1-5, with D uncertain. V was cut by 6 bases and J by 2 bases, with 14 bases left in between. Germline loops: CDR1 ENHRY, CDR2 SYGVKD. The length of the CDR3 is 15 residues.

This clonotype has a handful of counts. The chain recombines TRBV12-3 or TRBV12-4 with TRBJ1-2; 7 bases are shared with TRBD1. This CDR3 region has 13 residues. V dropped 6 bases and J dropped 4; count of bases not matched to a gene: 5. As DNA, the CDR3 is TGTGCCAGCAGCATGACAGGGCCCTATGGCTACACCTTC. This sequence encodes CASSMTGPYGYTF.

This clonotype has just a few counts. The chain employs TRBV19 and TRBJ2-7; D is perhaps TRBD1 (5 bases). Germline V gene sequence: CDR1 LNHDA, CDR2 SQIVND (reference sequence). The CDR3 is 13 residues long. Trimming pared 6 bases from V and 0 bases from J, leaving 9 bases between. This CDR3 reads CASSQGSSYEQYF. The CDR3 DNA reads TGTGCCAGTAGCCAGGGAAGCTCCTACGAGCAGTACTTC.

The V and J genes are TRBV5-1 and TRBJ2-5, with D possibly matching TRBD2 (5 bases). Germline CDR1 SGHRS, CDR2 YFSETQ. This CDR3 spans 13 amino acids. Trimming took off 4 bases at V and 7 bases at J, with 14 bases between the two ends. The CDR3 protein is CASSPDVGGTQYF. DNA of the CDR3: TGCGCCAGCAGCCCGGATGTTGGAGGGACCCAGTACTTC.